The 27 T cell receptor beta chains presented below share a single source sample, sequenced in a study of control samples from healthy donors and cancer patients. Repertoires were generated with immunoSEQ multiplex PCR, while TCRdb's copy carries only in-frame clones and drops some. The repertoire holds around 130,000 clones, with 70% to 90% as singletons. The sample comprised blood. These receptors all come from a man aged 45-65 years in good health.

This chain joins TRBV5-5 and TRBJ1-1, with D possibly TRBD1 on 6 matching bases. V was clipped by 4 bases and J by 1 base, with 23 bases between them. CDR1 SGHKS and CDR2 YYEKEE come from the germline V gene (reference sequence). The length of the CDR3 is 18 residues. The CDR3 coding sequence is TGTGCCAGCAGCACCCGGATTCACAGGGAAGGGGCGAACACTGAAGCTTTCTTT. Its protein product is CASSTRIHREGANTEAFF.

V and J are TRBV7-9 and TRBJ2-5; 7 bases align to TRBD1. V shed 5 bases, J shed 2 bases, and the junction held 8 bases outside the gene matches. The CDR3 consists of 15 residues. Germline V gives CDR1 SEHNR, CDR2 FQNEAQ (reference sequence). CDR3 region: CASSRTGVGQETQYF. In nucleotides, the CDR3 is TGTGCCAGCAGCCGTACAGGGGTAGGGCAAGAGACCCAGTACTTC.

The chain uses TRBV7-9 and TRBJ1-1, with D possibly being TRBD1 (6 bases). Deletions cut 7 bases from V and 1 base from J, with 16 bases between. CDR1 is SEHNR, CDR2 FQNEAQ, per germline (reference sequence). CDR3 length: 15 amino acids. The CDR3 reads CASTVGGRTNTEAFF. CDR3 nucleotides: TGTGCCAGCACCGTCGGGGGCCGGACGAACACTGAAGCTTTCTTT.

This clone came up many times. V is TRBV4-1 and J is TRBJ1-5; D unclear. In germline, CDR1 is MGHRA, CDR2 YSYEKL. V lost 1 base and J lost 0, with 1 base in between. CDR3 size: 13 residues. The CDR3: CASSQGSNQPQHF. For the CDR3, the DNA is TGCGCCAGCAGCCAAGGTAGCAATCAGCCCCAGCATTTT.

CDR3 in amino acids: CASSINGAKNTEAFF. CDR3 DNA sequence: TGTGCCAGTAGTATAAACGGAGCTAAGAACACTGAAGCTTTCTTT. This sequence joins TRBV19 and TRBJ1-1; D call uncertain. The CDR3 runs 15 residues. Trimming took off 2 bases at V and 1 base at J, with 11 bases between the two ends. CDR1 is LNHDA, CDR2 SQIVND, per germline (reference sequence).

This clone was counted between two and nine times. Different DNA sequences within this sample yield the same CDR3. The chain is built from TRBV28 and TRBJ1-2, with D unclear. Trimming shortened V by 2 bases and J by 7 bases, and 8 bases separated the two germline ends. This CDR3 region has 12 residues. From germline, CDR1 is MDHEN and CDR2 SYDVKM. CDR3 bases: TGTGCCAGCAGTTTAGGGAGTTTTGGCTACACCTTC. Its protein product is CASSLGSFGYTF.

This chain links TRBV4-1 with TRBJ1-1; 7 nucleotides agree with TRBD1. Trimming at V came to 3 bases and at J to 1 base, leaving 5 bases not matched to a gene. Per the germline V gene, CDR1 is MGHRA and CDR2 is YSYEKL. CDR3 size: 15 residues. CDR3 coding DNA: TGCGCCAGCAGCCAGACCGGGACAGCGAACACTGAAGCTTTCTTT. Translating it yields CASSQTGTANTEAFF.

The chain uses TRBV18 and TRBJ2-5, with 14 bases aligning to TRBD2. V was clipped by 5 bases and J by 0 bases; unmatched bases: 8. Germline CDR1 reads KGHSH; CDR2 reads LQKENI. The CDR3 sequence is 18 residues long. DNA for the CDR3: TGTGCCAGCTCATCCGGACTAGCGGGGGGCCCGTACCAAGAGACCCAGTACTTC. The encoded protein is CASSSGLAGGPYQETQYF.

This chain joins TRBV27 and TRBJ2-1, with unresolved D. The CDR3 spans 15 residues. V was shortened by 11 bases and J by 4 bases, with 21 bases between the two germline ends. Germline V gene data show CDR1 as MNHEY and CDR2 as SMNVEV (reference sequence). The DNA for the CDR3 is TGTGCCGTCATGACCCGGGCAGAAAGATACAATGAGCAGTTCTTC. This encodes CAVMTRAERYNEQFF.

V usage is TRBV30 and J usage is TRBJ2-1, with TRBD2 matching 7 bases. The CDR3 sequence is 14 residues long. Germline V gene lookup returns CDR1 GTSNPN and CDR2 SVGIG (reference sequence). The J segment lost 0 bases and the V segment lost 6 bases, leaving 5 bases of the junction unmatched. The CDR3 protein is CACRRGISYNEQFF. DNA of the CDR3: TGTGCCTGTAGGCGGGGGATCTCCTACAATGAGCAGTTCTTC.

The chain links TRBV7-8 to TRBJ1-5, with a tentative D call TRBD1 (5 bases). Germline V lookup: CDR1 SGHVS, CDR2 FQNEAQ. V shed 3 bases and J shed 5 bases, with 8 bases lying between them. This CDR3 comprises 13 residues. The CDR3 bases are TGTGCCAGCAGCTTGGGAGGGGATCAGCCCCAGCATTTT. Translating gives CASSLGGDQPQHF.

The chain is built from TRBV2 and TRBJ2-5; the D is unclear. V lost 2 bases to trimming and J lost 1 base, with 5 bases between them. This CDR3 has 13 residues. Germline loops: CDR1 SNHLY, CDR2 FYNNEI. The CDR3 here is CASSEQFQETQYF. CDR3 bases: TGTGCCAGCAGTGAACAATTCCAAGAGACCCAGTACTTC.

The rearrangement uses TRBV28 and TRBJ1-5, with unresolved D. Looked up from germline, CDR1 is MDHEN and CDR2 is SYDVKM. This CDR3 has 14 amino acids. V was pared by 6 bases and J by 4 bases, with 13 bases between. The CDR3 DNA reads TGTGCCAGCAGCTCGCCGACCGTGAATCAGCCCCAGCATTTT. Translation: CASSSPTVNQPQHF.

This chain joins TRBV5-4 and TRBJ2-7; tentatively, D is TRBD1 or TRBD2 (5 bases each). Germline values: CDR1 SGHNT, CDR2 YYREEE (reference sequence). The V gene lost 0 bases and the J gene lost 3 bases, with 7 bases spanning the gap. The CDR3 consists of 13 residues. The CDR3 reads CASSLVGGYEQYF. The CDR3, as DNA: TGTGCCAGCAGCTTGGTTGGGGGCTACGAGCAGTACTTC. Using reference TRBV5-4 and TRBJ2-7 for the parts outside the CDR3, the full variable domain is ETGVTQSPTHLIKTRGQQVTLRCSSQSGHNTVSWYQQALGQGPQFIFQYYREEENGRGNFPPRFSGLQFPNYSSELNVNALELDDSALYLCASSLVGGYEQYFGPGTRLTVT.

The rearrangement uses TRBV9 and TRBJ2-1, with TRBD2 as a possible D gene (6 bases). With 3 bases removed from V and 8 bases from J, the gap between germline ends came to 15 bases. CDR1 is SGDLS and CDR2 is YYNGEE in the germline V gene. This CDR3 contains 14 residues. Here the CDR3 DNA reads TGTGCCAGCAGCGAGGCGGGGTTGGGCTATGAGCAGTTCTTC. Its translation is CASSEAGLGYEQFF.

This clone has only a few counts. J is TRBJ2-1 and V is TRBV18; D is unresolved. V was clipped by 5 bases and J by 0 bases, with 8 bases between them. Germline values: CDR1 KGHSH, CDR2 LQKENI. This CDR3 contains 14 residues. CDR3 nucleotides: TGTGCCAGCTCATCATACAGCTCCTACAATGAGCAGTTCTTC. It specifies CASSSYSSYNEQFF.

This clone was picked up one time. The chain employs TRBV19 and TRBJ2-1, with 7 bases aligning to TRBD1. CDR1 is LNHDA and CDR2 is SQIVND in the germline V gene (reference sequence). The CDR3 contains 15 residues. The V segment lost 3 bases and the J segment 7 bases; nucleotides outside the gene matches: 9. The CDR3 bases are TGTGCCAGTAGTATGGGTCAGGGGGTTCTAAATGAGCAGTTCTTC. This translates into CASSMGQGVLNEQFF.

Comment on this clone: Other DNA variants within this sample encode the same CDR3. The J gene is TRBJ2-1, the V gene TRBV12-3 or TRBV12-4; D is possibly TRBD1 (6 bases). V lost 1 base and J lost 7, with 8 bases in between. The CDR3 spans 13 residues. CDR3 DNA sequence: TGTGCCAGCAGTTTAGGCAGGGGAAATGAGCAGTTCTTC. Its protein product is CASSLGRGNEQFF.

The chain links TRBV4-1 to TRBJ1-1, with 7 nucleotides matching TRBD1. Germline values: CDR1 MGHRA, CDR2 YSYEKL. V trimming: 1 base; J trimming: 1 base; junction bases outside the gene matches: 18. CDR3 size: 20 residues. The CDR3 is CASSQVRLWQGVRGNTEAFF. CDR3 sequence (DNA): TGCGCCAGCAGCCAAGTAAGGTTGTGGCAGGGGGTTCGAGGGAACACTGAAGCTTTCTTT.

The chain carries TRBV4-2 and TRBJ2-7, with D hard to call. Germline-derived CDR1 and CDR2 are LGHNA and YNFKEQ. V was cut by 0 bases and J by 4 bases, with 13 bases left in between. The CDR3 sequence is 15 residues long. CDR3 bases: TGTGCCAGCAGCCAAGATTTAGGGAATGAGTACGAGCAGTACTTC. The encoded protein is CASSQDLGNEYEQYF.

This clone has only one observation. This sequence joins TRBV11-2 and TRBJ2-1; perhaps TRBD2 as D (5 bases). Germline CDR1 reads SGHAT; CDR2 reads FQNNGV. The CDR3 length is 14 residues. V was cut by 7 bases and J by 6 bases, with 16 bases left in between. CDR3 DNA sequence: TGTGCCAGCAAGGCGGGCCTTACCGGCAATGAGCAGTTCTTC. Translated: CASKAGLTGNEQFF.

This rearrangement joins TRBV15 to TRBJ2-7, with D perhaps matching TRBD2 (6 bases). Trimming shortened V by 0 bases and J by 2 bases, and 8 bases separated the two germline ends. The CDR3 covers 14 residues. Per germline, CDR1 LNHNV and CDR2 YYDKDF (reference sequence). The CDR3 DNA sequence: TGTGCCACCAGCAGAGATGCGGGGACCTACGAGCAGTACTTC. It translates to CATSRDAGTYEQYF. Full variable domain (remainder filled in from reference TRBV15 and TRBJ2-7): DAMVIQNPRYQVTQFGKPVTLSCSQTLNHNVMYWYQQKSSQAPKLLFHYYDKDFNNEADTPDNFQSRRPNTSFCFLDIRSPGLGDTAMYLCATSRDAGTYEQYFGPGTRLTVT.

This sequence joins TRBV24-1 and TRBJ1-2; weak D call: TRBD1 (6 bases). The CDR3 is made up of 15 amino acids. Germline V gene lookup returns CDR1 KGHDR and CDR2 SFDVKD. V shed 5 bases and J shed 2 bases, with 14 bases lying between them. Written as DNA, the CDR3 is TGTGCCACCAGTGGCCGAGAGACAGGAAACTATGGCTACACCTTC. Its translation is CATSGRETGNYGYTF.

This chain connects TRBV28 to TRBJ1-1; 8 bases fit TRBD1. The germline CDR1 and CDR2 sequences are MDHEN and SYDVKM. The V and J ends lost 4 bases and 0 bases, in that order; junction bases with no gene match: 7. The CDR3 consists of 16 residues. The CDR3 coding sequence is TGTGCCAGCAGTTCTACAGGGGGGGGATTGAACACTGAAGCTTTCTTT. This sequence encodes CASSSTGGGLNTEAFF. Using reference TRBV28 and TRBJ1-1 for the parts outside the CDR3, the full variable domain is DVKVTQSSRYLVKRTGEKVFLECVQDMDHENMFWYRQDPGLGLRLIYFSYDVKMKEKGDIPEGYSVSREKKERFSLILESASTNQTSMYLCASSSTGGGLNTEAFFGQGTRLTVV.

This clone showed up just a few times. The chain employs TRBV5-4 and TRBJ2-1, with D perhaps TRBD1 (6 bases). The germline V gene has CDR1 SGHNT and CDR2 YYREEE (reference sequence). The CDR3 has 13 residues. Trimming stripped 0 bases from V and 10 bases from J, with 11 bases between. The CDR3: CASSLAGTPEQFF. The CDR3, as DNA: TGTGCCAGCAGCTTGGCCGGGACACCCGAGCAGTTCTTC. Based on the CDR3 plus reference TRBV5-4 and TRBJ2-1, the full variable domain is ETGVTQSPTHLIKTRGQQVTLRCSSQSGHNTVSWYQQALGQGPQFIFQYYREEENGRGNFPPRFSGLQFPNYSSELNVNALELDDSALYLCASSLAGTPEQFFGPGTRLTVL.

The CDR3 DNA reads TGTGCCAGAAGCTTTCAAATACAGGGCCCCTACGAGCAGTACTTC. Amino acids: CARSFQIQGPYEQYF. The chain links TRBV5-3 to TRBJ2-7; possibly TRBD1 for D (6 bases). TRBV5-3 is known as an ORF, though its function is uncertain. The V gene lost 2 bases and the J gene lost 2 bases, with 14 bases spanning the gap. CDR3 length: 15 residues.

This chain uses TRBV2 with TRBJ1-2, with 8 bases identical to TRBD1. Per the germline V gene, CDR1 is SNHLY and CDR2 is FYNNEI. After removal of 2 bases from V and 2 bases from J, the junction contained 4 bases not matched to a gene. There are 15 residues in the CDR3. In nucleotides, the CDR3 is TGTGCCAGCAGTGAATGGACAGGGCGGAACTATGGCTACACCTTC. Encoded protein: CASSEWTGRNYGYTF.